This TCR beta chain derives from a study of T cell changes during pregnancy in multiple sclerosis. This CDR3 contains 17 residues. Trimming cost V 6 bases and J 7 bases; bases outside gene matches: 11. The germline CDR1 and CDR2 sequences are MNHEY and SMNVEV (reference sequence). This table comes from immunoSEQ multiplex PCR, and its TCRdb copy is limited to in-frame clones, with some not included. Seen here are about 77,000 clones, under 95% observed once, and the top ten hold approximately 2.4%. The receptor was derived from a female donor in good health, enrolled as a control in a pregnancy study. The V gene is TRBV27, the J gene TRBJ2-3; 15 positions agree with TRBD2. Sequenced here: peripheral blood, sampled after pregnancy. The CDR3 loop reads CASRFKPGLAGGNTQYF. In DNA, the CDR3 is TGTGCCAGCAGATTCAAACCGGGACTAGCGGGGGGAAATACGCAGTATTTT.